Below are 12 T cell receptor beta chains sequenced from a single sample in a study of beta chain features in type 1 diabetes. The isolated RNA, all of it, was reverse transcribed, so expressed TCRB transcripts were what got sequenced. The repertoire was sequenced with immunoSEQ multiplex PCR; TCRdb's copy has only in-frame clones and lacks some. The table lists approximately 380,000 clones, approximately 16% of them singletons. The sample consisted of naive CD4+ T cells from blood. The receptors come from a woman younger than 35 in good health.

This clone was seen more than once but under ten times. This chain connects TRBV7-9 to TRBJ2-1; D unresolved. V lost 5 bases and J lost 0, with 11 bases in between. This CDR3 spans 15 amino acids. The germline V gene encodes CDR1 SEHNR and CDR2 FQNEAQ (reference sequence). CDR3 DNA sequence: TGTGCCAGCAGCCCGACATGGTCCTCCTACAATGAGCAGTTCTTC. This codes for CASSPTWSSYNEQFF.

The table lists this clone with a count of one. The chain combines TRBV7-9 with TRBJ2-7; D is possibly TRBD1 (5 bases). The germline gives CDR1 SEHNR, CDR2 FQNEAQ (reference sequence). This CDR3 is 15 amino acids long. V lost 3 bases to trimming and J lost 5 bases, with 17 bases between them. CDR3: CASSFVAGIGNEQYF. CDR3 bases: TGTGCCAGCAGCTTTGTTGCAGGGATTGGCAACGAGCAGTACTTC.

This clone was detected a few times. This rearrangement joins TRBV30 to TRBJ1-5, with no clear D. There are 13 residues in the CDR3. Germline V gene sequence: CDR1 GTSNPN, CDR2 SVGIG (reference sequence). Trimming removed 2 bases at V and 3 bases at J, with 8 bases between. The CDR3 DNA reads TGTGCCTGGAGTTATCAGAACAATCAGCCCCAGCATTTT. Its translation: CAWSYQNNQPQHF.

This clone was picked up a small number of times. V and J are TRBV25-1 and TRBJ2-2, with D maybe TRBD2 (5 bases). Germline CDR1 reads MGHDK; CDR2 reads SYGVNS. Trimming took off 3 bases at V and 5 bases at J, with 13 bases between the two ends. The CDR3 consists of 15 residues. CDR3 sequence: CASSDRGFGTGELFF. In DNA, the CDR3 is TGTGCCAGCAGTGACCGAGGGTTTGGAACCGGGGAGCTGTTTTTT. The whole variable domain, remainder taken from reference TRBV25-1 and TRBJ2-2, is EADIYQTPRYLVIGTGKKITLECSQTMGHDKMYWYQQDPGMELHLIHYSYGVNSTEKGDLSSESTVSRIRTEHFPLTLESARPSHTSQYLCASSDRGFGTGELFFGEGSRLTVL.

This clone has just a few counts. This CDR3 is also generated by other DNA sequences in the sample. The CDR3 bases are TGTGCCAGTAGTAGCGGTACTAGCACAGATACGCAGTATTTT. As protein: CASSSGTSTDTQYF. This chain connects TRBV19 to TRBJ2-3; no clear D gene. This CDR3 has 14 residues. V lost 4 bases to trimming and J lost 0 bases, with 8 bases between them. Germline lookup yields CDR1 LNHDA and CDR2 SQIVND (reference sequence).

V gene TRBV19 combines with J gene TRBJ2-4; tentatively, D is TRBD2 (5 bases). The CDR3 totals 16 residues. Germline assignment: CDR1 LNHDA and CDR2 SQIVND (reference sequence). Trimming shortened V by 3 bases and J by 6 bases, and 18 bases separated the two germline ends. The CDR3 nucleotides read TGTGCCAGTAGTATTGTAAGGGAGTTAATAGGAAACATTCAGTACTTC. Translated, it gives CASSIVRELIGNIQYF. Looking up the rest from reference TRBV19 and TRBJ2-4 gives the full variable domain: DGGITQSPKYLFRKEGQNVTLSCEQNLNHDAMYWYRQDPGQGLRLIYYSQIVNDFQKGDIAEGYSVSREKKESFPLTVTSAQKNPTAFYLCASSIVRELIGNIQYFGAGTRLSVL.

This clone has only a few counts. This chain links TRBV7-9 with TRBJ2-7, with 8 bases matching TRBD1. CDR3 length equals 13 residues. Germline CDR1 SEHNR, CDR2 FQNEAQ (reference sequence). V was pared by 3 bases and J by 6 bases, with 4 bases of the junction left unmatched. This CDR3 is CASSFRTGPEQYF. CDR3 bases: TGTGCCAGCAGCTTTCGGACAGGGCCCGAGCAGTACTTC.

Only a few counts were recorded for this clone. The CDR3 DNA follows: TGCGCCAGCAGCCTCCCCGGCAGCGGGAGTGGGTACGAGCAGTACTTC. As protein: CASSLPGSGSGYEQYF. The chain joins TRBV4-1 to TRBJ2-7; 8 positions match TRBD2. The CDR3 covers 16 residues. Germline CDR1 and CDR2: MGHRA and YSYEKL. The V gene end was trimmed by 4 bases and the J gene end by 4 bases; junction bases not matched to a gene: 12.

The rearrangement uses TRBV7-8 and TRBJ2-1; 7 bases fit TRBD2. The J segment lost 7 bases and the V segment lost 2 bases, leaving 11 bases of the junction unmatched. Per germline, CDR1 SGHVS and CDR2 FQNEAQ. There are 16 residues in the CDR3. CDR3 region: CASSLIAAGVRNEQFF. DNA of the CDR3: TGTGCCAGCAGCTTAATTGCGGCGGGAGTTCGAAATGAGCAGTTCTTC.

This clone was counted between two and nine times. The chain uses TRBV11-2 and TRBJ2-3, with 8 positions matching TRBD2. This CDR3 contains 14 residues. The V gene end was trimmed by 5 bases and the J gene end by 3 bases; junction bases not matched to a gene: 4. Germline V gives CDR1 SGHAT, CDR2 FQNNGV. The CDR3 nucleotides are TGTGCCAGCAGCAGGGGACTAGGAACAGATACGCAGTATTTT. Residues: CASSRGLGTDTQYF.

V and J are TRBV7-2 and TRBJ2-5; 9 nucleotides agree with TRBD1. V lost 5 bases to trimming and J lost 4 bases; unmatched junction nucleotides: 14. Per germline, CDR1 SGHTA and CDR2 FQGNSA. CDR3 length: 17 amino acids. The CDR3 coding sequence is TGTGCCAGCAGCGGCAGATACAGGGGGCAGTTAGGAGAGACCCAGTACTTC. Translation: CASSGRYRGQLGETQYF.

The chain employs TRBV6-5 and TRBJ1-5; 7 bases fit TRBD1. V dropped 6 bases and J dropped 2; count of bases not matched to a gene: 7. Germline CDR1 MNHEY, CDR2 SVGAGI. The CDR3 runs to 15 residues. DNA of the CDR3: TGTGCCAGCAGACCGACAGGGCTTCGCAATCAGCCCCAGCATTTT. The encoded protein is CASRPTGLRNQPQHF.